This entry describes one T cell receptor (beta chain). Its specificity is not known. Profiling relied on immunoSEQ multiplex PCR, and the TCRdb table lists in-frame clones only, not all of them. This table holds 55,000 to 85,000 clones, roughly 94% found once. Thymic material originated from resections removed in the course of corrective heart surgery. The people who donated were healthy Finnish babies having corrective surgery for congenital heart defects. The data stem from a study of human thymus T cells. Germline V gene lookup returns CDR1 SGHTS and CDR2 YDEGEE. The CDR3 is 15 residues long. V lost 4 bases and J lost 10; bases outside the gene matches: 11. The study, taken as a whole, reports: Unrelated individuals had highly overlapping thymic repertoires, as reported in related research. Gene usage for V and J segments appeared biased in thymic and blood repertoires.

Sequences were obtained from thymus tissue. The TCR comes from a girl less than two years old with a congenital heart defect but otherwise immunologically healthy. J is TRBJ2-3 and V is TRBV5-8; the match to TRBD2 covers 11 bases. CDR3 sequence reads: CASSRTSGSKPPQYF. The CDR3 nucleotides are TGTGCCAGCAGCCGGACTAGCGGGTCAAAGCCTCCGCAGTATTTT.